This T cell receptor beta chain was sequenced in a study of T cells in Graves' hyperthyroidism and ophthalmopathy. Ophthalmopathy patients showed a Clinical Activity Score of at least 3, NOSPECS grade of at least 4 and duration under 3 months. Of note for this clonotype: The antigen remains unidentified.

Amplification targeted TCR beta CDR3 regions from RNA transcripts. The HTBI primer set was used in a first-round RT-PCR of the TCR CDR3. TCRdb re-analysed the multiplex PCR reads in MiXCR, keeping a single row per CDR3 protein. In the table there are 600,000 or so distinct CDR3 sequences, approximately 15% of which are singletons. Trimming took 1 base from V and 3 from J, leaving 10 bases between them. The CDR3 sequence is 14 residues long. Germline V gene sequence: CDR1 SGHRS, CDR2 YFSETQ. Findings and limits, study-wide: Progression to ophthalmopathy was predicted a median of approximately seven months early. Blood held most thyroid clonotypes expanded above 0.001 frequency.

The TCR was taken from a woman in her fifties or sixties with Graves' ophthalmopathy. Sequenced sample: blood. The chain uses TRBV5-1 and TRBJ2-5, with a weak D call TRBD1 (5 bases). In nucleotides, the CDR3 is TGCGCCAGCAGCTTGTATCGACAGAAAGAGACCCAGTACTTC. Translating it yields CASSLYRQKETQYF.